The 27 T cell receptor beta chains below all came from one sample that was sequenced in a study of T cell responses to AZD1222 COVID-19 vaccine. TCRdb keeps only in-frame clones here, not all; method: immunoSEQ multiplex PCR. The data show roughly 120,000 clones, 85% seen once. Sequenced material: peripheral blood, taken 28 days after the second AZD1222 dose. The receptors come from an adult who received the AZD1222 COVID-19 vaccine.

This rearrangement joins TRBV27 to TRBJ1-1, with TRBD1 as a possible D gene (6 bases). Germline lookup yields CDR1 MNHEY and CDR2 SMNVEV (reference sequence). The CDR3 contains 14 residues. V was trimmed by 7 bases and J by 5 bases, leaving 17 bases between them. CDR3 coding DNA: TGTGCCAGCACCCGAGGGGGTGGGGGGACTGAAGCTTTCTTT. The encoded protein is CASTRGGGGTEAFF.

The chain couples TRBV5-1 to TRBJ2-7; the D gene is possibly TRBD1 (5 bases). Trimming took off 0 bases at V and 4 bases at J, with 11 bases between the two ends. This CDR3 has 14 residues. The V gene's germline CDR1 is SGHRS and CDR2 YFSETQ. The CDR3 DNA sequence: TGCGCCAGCAGCTTGGAGGGCAGGGAATACGAGCAGTACTTC. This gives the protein CASSLEGREYEQYF. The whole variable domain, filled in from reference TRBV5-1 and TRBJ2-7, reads KAGVTQTPRYLIKTRGQQVTLSCSPISGHRSVSWYQQTPGQGLQFLFEYFSETQRNKGNFPGRFSGRQFSNSRSEMNVSTLELGDSALYLCASSLEGREYEQYFGPGTRLTVT.

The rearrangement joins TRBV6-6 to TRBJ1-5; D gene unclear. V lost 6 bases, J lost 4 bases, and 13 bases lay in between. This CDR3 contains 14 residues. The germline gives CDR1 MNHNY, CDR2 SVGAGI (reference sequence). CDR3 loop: CASSPLGPNQPQHF. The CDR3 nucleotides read TGTGCCAGCAGCCCACTGGGTCCGAATCAGCCCCAGCATTTT.

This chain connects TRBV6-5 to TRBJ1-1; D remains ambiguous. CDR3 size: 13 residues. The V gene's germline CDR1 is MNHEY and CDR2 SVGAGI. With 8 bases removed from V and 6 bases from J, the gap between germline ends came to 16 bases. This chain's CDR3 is CASLGPVGAEAFF. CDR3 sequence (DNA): TGTGCCAGCTTAGGGCCGGTGGGCGCTGAAGCTTTCTTT.

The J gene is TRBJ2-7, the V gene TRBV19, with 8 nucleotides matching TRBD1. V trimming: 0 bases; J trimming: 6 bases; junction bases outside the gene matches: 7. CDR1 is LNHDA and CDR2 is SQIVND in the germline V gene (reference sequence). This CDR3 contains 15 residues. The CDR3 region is CASSIDTGGRSEQYF. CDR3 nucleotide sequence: TGTGCCAGTAGTATAGACACAGGGGGTAGATCCGAGCAGTACTTC.

In DNA form, the CDR3 reads TGCGCCAGCAGGGTTATGGGTACTAGCTCCTACGAGCAGTACTTC. Residues: CASRVMGTSSYEQYF. The chain recombines TRBV5-1 with TRBJ2-7, with D possibly matching TRBD2 (5 bases). The V end lost 5 bases, the J end lost 0 bases, and 15 bases lay between the germline ends. The CDR3 is 15 residues long. Germline loops: CDR1 SGHRS, CDR2 YFSETQ.

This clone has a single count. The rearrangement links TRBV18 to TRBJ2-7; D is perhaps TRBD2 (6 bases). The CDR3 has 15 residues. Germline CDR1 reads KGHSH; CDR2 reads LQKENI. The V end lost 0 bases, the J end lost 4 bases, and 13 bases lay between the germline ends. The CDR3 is CASSPPSDRGYEQYF. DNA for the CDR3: TGTGCCAGCTCACCACCTTCGGATCGGGGGTACGAGCAGTACTTC.

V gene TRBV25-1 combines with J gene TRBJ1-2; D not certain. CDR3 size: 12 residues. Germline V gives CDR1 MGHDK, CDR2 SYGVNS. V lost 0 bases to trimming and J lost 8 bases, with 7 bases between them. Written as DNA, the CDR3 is TGTGCCAGCAGTGAATATCCCAGGGGCTACACCTTC. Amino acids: CASSEYPRGYTF.

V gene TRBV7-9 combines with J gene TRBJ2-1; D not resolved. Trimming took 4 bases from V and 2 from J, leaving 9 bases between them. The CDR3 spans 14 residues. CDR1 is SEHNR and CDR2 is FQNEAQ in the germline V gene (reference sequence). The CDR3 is CASSSAGPYNEQFF. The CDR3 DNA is TGTGCCAGCAGCTCCGCCGGCCCCTACAATGAGCAGTTCTTC.

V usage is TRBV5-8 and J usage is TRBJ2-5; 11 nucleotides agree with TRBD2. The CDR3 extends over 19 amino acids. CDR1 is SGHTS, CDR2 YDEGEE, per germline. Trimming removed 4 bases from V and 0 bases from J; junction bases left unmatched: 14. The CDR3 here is CASSPQELAGGKYQETQYF. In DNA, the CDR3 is TGTGCCAGCAGCCCCCAAGAGTTAGCGGGGGGGAAGTACCAAGAGACCCAGTACTTC.

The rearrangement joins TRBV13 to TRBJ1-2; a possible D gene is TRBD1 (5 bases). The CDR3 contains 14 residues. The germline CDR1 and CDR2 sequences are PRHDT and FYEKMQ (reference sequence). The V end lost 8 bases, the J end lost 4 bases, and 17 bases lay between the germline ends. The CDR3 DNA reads TGTGCCAGCCCGACGACCCGTAGGGGCTATGGCTACACCTTC. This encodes CASPTTRRGYGYTF.

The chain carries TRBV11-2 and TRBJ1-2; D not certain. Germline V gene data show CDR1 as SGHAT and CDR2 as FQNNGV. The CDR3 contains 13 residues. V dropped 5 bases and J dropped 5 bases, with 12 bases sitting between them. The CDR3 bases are TGTGCCAGCAGCGGGCCGTGGGGTTATGGCTACACCTTC. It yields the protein CASSGPWGYGYTF.

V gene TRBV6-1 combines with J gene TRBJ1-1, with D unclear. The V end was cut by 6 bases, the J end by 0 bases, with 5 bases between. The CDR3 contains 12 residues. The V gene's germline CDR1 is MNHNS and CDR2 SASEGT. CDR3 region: CASSRLNTEAFF. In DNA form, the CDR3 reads TGTGCCAGCAGCCGGTTGAACACTGAAGCTTTCTTT.

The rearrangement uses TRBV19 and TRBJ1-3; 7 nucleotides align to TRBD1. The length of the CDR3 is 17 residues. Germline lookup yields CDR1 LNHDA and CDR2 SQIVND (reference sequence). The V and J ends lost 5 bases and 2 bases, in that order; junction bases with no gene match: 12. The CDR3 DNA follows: TGTGCCAGTAGTCCCAGGAGGGACAGCGTCGCTGGAAACACCATATATTTT. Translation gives CASSPRRDSVAGNTIYF.

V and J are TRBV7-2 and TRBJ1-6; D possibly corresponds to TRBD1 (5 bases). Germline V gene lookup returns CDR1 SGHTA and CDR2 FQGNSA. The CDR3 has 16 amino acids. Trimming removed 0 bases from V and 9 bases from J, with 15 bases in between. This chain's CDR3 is CASSLASGLGTSPLHF. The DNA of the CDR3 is TGTGCCAGCAGCTTAGCATCGGGATTGGGGACTTCACCCCTCCACTTT.

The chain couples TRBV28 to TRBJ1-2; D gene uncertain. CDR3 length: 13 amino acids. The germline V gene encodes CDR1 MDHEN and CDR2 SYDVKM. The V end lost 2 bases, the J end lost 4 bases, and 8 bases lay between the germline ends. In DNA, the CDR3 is TGTGCCAGCAGTTTAATTGGTGGCTATGGCTACACCTTC. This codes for CASSLIGGYGYTF.

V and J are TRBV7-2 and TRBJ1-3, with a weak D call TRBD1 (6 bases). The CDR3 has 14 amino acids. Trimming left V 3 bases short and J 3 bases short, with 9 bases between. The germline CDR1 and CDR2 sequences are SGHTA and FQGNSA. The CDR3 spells CASSFGTLGNTIYF. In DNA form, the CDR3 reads TGTGCCAGCAGCTTCGGGACACTTGGAAACACCATATATTTT.

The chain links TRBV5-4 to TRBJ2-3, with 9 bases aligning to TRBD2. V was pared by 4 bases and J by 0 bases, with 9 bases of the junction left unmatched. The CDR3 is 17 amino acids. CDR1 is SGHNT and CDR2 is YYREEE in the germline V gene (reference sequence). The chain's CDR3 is CASSANLAGPSTDTQYF. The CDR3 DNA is TGTGCCAGCAGCGCCAACCTAGCGGGGCCAAGCACAGATACGCAGTATTTT.

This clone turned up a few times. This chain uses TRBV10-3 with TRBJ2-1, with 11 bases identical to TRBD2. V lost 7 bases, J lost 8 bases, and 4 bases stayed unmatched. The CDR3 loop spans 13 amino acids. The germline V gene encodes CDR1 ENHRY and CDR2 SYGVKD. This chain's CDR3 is CAIMGTSGDEQFF. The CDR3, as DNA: TGTGCCATCATGGGGACTAGCGGCGATGAGCAGTTCTTC.

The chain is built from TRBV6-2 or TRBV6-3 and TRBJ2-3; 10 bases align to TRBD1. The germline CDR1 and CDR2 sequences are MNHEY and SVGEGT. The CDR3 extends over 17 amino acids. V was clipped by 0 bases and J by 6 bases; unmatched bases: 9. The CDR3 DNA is TGTGCCAGCAGTTACTCGATGACAGGGGGCATTCGTGATACGCAGTATTTT. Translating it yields CASSYSMTGGIRDTQYF.

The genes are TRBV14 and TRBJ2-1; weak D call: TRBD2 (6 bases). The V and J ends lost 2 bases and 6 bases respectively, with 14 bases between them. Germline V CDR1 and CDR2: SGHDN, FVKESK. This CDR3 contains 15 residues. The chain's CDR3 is CASSQYTGVINEQFF. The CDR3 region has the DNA TGTGCCAGCAGCCAATATACGGGGGTTATCAATGAGCAGTTCTTC.

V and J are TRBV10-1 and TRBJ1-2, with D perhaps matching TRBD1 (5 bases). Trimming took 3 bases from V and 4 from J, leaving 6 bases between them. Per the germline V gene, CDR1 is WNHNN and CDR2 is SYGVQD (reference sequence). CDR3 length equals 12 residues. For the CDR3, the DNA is TGCGCCAGCAGTGATGGGGCCTATGGCTACACCTTC. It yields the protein CASSDGAYGYTF.

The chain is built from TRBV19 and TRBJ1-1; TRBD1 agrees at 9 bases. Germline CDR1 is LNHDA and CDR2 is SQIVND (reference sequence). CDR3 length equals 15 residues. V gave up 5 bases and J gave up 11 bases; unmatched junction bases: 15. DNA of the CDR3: TGTGCCAGTAGTCCAAGGGACAGGGCGTTAATTGGCGCTTTCTTT. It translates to CASSPRDRALIGAFF.

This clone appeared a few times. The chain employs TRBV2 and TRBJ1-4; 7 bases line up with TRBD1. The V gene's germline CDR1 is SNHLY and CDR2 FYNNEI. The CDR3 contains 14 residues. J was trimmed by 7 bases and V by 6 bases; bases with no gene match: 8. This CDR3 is CASRETGLIEKLFF. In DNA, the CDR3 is TGTGCCAGCAGGGAGACAGGGCTAATTGAAAAACTGTTTTTT.

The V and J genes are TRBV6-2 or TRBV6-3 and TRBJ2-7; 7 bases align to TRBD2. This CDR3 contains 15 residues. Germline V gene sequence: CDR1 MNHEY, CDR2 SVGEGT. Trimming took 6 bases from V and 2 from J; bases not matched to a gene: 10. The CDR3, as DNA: TGTGCCAGCAGCCCACTGGGGGGGGAGACCTACGAGCAGTACTTC. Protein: CASSPLGGETYEQYF.

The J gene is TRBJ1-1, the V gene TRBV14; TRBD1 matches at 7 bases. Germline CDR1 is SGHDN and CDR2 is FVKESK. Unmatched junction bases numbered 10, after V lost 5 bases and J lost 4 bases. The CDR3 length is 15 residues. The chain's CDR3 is CASSDEQGQITEAFF. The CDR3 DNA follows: TGTGCCAGCAGCGATGAACAGGGGCAGATCACTGAAGCTTTCTTT.

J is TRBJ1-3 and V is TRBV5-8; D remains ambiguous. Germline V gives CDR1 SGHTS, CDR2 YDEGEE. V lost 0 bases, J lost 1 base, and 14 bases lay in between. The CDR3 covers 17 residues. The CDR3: CASSLAGLRGSGNTIYF. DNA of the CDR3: TGTGCCAGCAGCTTGGCCGGTTTAAGAGGGTCTGGAAACACCATATATTTT.